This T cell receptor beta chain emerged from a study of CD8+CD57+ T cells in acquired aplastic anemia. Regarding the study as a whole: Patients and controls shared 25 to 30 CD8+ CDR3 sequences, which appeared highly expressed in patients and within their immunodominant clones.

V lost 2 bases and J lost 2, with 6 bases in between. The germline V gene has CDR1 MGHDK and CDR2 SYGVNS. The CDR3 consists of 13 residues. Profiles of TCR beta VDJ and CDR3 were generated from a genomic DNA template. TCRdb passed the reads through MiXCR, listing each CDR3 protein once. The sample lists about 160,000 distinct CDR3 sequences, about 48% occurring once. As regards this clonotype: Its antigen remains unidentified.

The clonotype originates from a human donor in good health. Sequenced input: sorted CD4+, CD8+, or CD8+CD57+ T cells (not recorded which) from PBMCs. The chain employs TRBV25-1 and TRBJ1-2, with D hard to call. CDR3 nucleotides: TGTGCCAGCAGTGAACGAGTGAACTATGGCTACACCTTC. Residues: CASSERVNYGYTF.